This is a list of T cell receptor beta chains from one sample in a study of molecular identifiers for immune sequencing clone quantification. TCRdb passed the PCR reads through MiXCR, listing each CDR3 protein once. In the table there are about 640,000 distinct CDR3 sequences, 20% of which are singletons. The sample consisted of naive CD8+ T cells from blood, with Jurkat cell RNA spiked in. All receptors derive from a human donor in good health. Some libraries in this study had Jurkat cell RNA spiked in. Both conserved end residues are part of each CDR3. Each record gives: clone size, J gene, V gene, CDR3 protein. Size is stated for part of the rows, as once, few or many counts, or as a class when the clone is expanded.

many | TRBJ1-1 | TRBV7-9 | CASSLGQPEAFF
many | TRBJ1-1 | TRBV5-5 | CASSLLGGTLNTEAFF
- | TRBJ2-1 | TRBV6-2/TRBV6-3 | CATGQGAWNEQFF
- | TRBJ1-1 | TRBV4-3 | CASSQGGQGVAATEAFF
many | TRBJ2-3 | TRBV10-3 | CAISGGQGARTDTQYF
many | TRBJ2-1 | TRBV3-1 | CASRPTSGGHNNEQFF
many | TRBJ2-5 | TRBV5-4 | CASSYVIGFAKETQYF
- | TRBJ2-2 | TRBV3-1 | CASSQGPDRAGGELFF
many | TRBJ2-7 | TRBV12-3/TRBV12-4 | CASSSTGADYEQYF
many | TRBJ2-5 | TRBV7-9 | CASSLDSGPGETQYF
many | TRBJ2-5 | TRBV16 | CASSQSVIQETQYF
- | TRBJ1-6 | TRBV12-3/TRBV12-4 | CASSFGHNSSLHF
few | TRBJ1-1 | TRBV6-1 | CASSDSQGTDTEAFF
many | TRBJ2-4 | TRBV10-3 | CAISDGTAPYF